A single sample is the source of the 19 T cell receptor beta chains below, sequenced in a study of T cell repertoires in cytomegalovirus infection. TCRdb used MiXCR to reprocess the reads, holding one entry per CDR3 protein. The sample yields about 830,000 distinct CDR3 sequences, 32% seen once. No antigen has been identified for these receptors. Material: cultured CD8+ T cells from PBMCs, obtained from culture after CMV antigen stimulation. Source of these receptors: a human donor in good health (CMV status not recorded). Some clones in this sample may be carry-over from other donors' samples.

J is TRBJ2-2 and V is TRBV6-6, with TRBD1 matching over 9 bases. Germline V gene sequence: CDR1 MNHNY, CDR2 SVGAGI (reference sequence). The V gene end was trimmed by 4 bases and the J gene end by 4 bases; junction bases not matched to a gene: 4. This CDR3 region has 15 residues. CDR3 nucleotides: TGTGCCAGCAGTTTTGGACAGGGGATCACCGGGGAGCTGTTTTTT. Translating gives CASSFGQGITGELFF.

The CDR3 is CASSRRSSRYNEQFF. The CDR3 nucleotides are TGTGCCAGCAGCCGACGGTCCTCTCGATACAATGAGCAGTTCTTC. The chain joins TRBV6-1 to TRBJ2-1; D ambiguous. CDR3 size: 15 residues. With 6 bases removed from V and 4 bases from J, the gap between germline ends came to 16 bases. Germline V gene data show CDR1 as MNHNS and CDR2 as SASEGT.

This clonotype was observed at least ten times. This chain joins TRBV7-2 and TRBJ2-7; D is undetermined. Germline V gene lookup returns CDR1 SGHTA and CDR2 FQGNSA. The V gene lost 4 bases and the J gene lost 4 bases, with 14 bases spanning the gap. The CDR3 totals 14 residues. This CDR3 reads CASSSRAQLYEQYF. The CDR3 DNA reads as TGTGCCAGCAGCTCTAGGGCCCAACTTTACGAGCAGTACTTC. Together with reference TRBV7-2 and TRBJ2-7, the CDR3 gives the full variable domain: GAGVSQSPSNKVTEKGKDVELRCDPISGHTALYWYRQSLGQGLEFLIYFQGNSAPDKSGLPSDRFSAERTGGSVSTLTIQRTQQEDSAVYLCASSSRAQLYEQYFGPGTRLTVT.

This clonotype has a count of ten or more. V and J are TRBV5-1 and TRBJ2-1, with TRBD1 as a possible D gene (5 bases). Trimming removed 6 bases from V and 0 bases from J, with 16 bases in between. From germline, CDR1 is SGHRS and CDR2 YFSETQ. This CDR3 contains 16 residues. Here the CDR3 DNA reads TGCGCCAGCAACACCTGGGGCGGCAGCTCCTACAATGAGCAGTTCTTC. Amino acid sequence: CASNTWGGSSYNEQFF. Using reference TRBV5-1 and TRBJ2-1 for the parts outside the CDR3, the full variable domain is KAGVTQTPRYLIKTRGQQVTLSCSPISGHRSVSWYQQTPGQGLQFLFEYFSETQRNKGNFPGRFSGRQFSNSRSEMNVSTLELGDSALYLCASNTWGGSSYNEQFFGPGTRLTVL.

This sequence joins TRBV24-1 and TRBJ1-2; D unresolved. CDR1 and CDR2 (germline): KGHDR, SFDVKD. CDR3 size: 15 residues. V was clipped by 4 bases and J by 2 bases, with 13 bases between them. As DNA, the CDR3 is TGTGCCACCAGTGACCGGACGGGTCCAAACTATGGCTACACCTTC. Encoded protein: CATSDRTGPNYGYTF.

A few counts support this clonotype. This sequence joins TRBV6-1 and TRBJ1-2, with a tentative D call TRBD1 (5 bases). The germline V gene encodes CDR1 MNHNS and CDR2 SASEGT. This CDR3 has 12 residues. With 7 bases removed from V and 2 bases from J, the gap between germline ends came to 8 bases. Here the CDR3 reads CASKTANYGYTF. Here the CDR3 DNA reads TGTGCCAGCAAGACAGCCAACTATGGCTACACCTTC.

This clonotype is a singleton in its sample. The genes are TRBV10-3 and TRBJ2-7; 7 bases agree with TRBD1. The germline V gene has CDR1 ENHRY and CDR2 SYGVKD. After removal of 2 bases from V and 3 bases from J, the junction contained 7 bases not matched to a gene. The CDR3 is 15 amino acids. The CDR3 sequence is CAISEPGQNNYEQYF. DNA for the CDR3: TGTGCCATCAGTGAGCCGGGACAGAACAACTACGAGCAGTACTTC.

V and J are TRBV7-8 and TRBJ1-3; D not certain. CDR1 and CDR2 from the germline V gene are SGHVS and FQNEAQ. Trimming removed 5 bases from V and 0 bases from J, with 11 bases in between. CDR3 size: 15 residues. CDR3 amino acids: CASSADGTSGNTIYF. Here the CDR3 DNA reads TGTGCCAGCAGCGCGGACGGCACCTCTGGAAACACCATATATTTT.

This sequence joins TRBV10-2 and TRBJ1-6; D gene unclear. Looked up from germline, CDR1 is WSHSY and CDR2 is SAAADI. CDR3 length: 16 amino acids. Trimming left V 0 bases short and J 6 bases short, with 12 bases between. The DNA for the CDR3 is TGCGCCAGCAGTGAGTCGGATAGGCGGCTTAATTCACCCCTCCACTTT. It encodes CASSESDRRLNSPLHF.

This clonotype showed up many times. The chain recombines TRBV12-3 or TRBV12-4 with TRBJ2-5; TRBD1 is a possible D gene (5 bases). This CDR3 has 13 residues. The germline V and J ends were trimmed by 7 bases and 5 bases, with 14 bases remaining between them. The CDR3 loop reads CASTVQGGETQYF. Here the CDR3 DNA reads TGTGCCAGCACAGTCCAGGGCGGCGAGACCCAGTACTTC.

This sequence joins TRBV2 and TRBJ1-1, with a weak D call TRBD1 (5 bases). With 2 bases removed from V and 1 base from J, the gap between germline ends came to 14 bases. The CDR3 covers 16 residues. Germline CDR1 SNHLY, CDR2 FYNNEI. This CDR3 is CASSEFWGWGNTEAFF. The CDR3 coding sequence is TGTGCCAGCAGTGAATTTTGGGGCTGGGGGAACACTGAAGCTTTCTTT.

This clonotype was detected only a few times. In DNA, the CDR3 is TGTGCCAGCAGTTTAATACGGGGGGGCTTCAATGAGCAGTTCTTC. It encodes CASSLIRGGFNEQFF. The V gene is TRBV28, the J gene TRBJ2-1; 8 bases map to TRBD2. The germline V gene has CDR1 MDHEN and CDR2 SYDVKM. V shed 2 bases, J shed 6 bases, and the junction held 6 bases outside the gene matches. The CDR3 is 15 residues long.

Only a few counts were recorded for this clonotype. The rearrangement links TRBV5-1 to TRBJ1-1; D not certain. The CDR3 runs 15 residues. With 0 bases removed from V and 2 bases from J, the gap between germline ends came to 11 bases. Germline CDR1 is SGHRS and CDR2 is YFSETQ. The CDR3 DNA is TGCGCCAGCAGCTTGGAGATAGGACCAAACACTGAAGCTTTCTTT. Protein product: CASSLEIGPNTEAFF.

V gene TRBV3-1 combines with J gene TRBJ1-5, with D uncertain. CDR3 length equals 19 residues. V lost 1 base and J 0 bases, leaving 19 bases between the germline ends. Germline V gene data show CDR1 as LGHDT and CDR2 as YNNKEL (reference sequence). CDR3 nucleotide sequence: TGTGCCAGCAGCCAAGGATTAGGCCTTGAGCAGTATAGCAATCAGCCCCAGCATTTT. It is translated as CASSQGLGLEQYSNQPQHF. The whole variable domain, filled in from reference TRBV3-1 and TRBJ1-5, reads DTAVSQTPKYLVTQMGNDKSIKCEQNLGHDTMYWYKQDSKKFLKIMFSYNNKELIINETVPNRFSPKSPDKAHLNLHINSLELGDSAVYFCASSQGLGLEQYSNQPQHFGDGTRLSIL.

The sample holds a few counts of this clonotype. The chain links TRBV24-1 to TRBJ2-1, with unresolved D. The V and J ends lost 4 bases and 9 bases respectively, with 9 bases between them. From germline, CDR1 is KGHDR and CDR2 SFDVKD. The CDR3 has 12 amino acids. This CDR3 reads CATSDLWGEQFF. CDR3 sequence (DNA): TGTGCCACCAGTGACCTGTGGGGTGAGCAGTTCTTC.

This clonotype was found a few times. This sequence joins TRBV7-9 and TRBJ2-7; D is uncertain. With 5 bases removed from V and 5 bases from J, the gap between germline ends came to 13 bases. This CDR3 comprises 13 residues. CDR1 SEHNR and CDR2 FQNEAQ come from the germline V gene (reference sequence). The CDR3 DNA sequence: TGTGCCAGCAGCCCTCCCGCGACCGACGAGCAGTACTTC. Encoded protein: CASSPPATDEQYF.

J is TRBJ2-1 and V is TRBV5-6; D possibly corresponds to TRBD2 (5 bases). V was trimmed by 2 bases and J by 5 bases, leaving 11 bases between them. The CDR3 has 14 amino acids. The germline gives CDR1 SGHDT, CDR2 YYEEEE. CDR3 in DNA: TGTGCCAGCAGCTTCTCGGGGTTTCACAATGAGCAGTTCTTC. It codes for CASSFSGFHNEQFF. Full variable domain (missing parts from reference TRBV5-6 and TRBJ2-1): DAGVTQSPTHLIKTRGQQVTLRCSPKSGHDTVSWYQQALGQGPQFIFQYYEEEERQRGNFPDRFSGHQFPNYSSELNVNALLLGDSALYLCASSFSGFHNEQFFGPGTRLTVL.

A few counts support this clonotype. This sequence joins TRBV12-3 or TRBV12-4 and TRBJ2-3, with D unclear. Trimming took off 4 bases at V and 0 bases at J, with 8 bases between the two ends. This CDR3 spans 14 amino acids. CDR3 sequence: CASSSEASTDTQYF. CDR3 DNA sequence: TGTGCCAGCAGTTCCGAGGCTAGCACAGATACGCAGTATTTT.

J is TRBJ1-2 and V is TRBV3-1; no firm D call. V gave up 5 bases and J gave up 4 bases, with 11 bases separating them. Germline V lookup: CDR1 LGHDT, CDR2 YNNKEL (reference sequence). The CDR3 totals 13 residues. The CDR3 reads CASSGSRFYGYTF. DNA for the CDR3: TGTGCCAGCAGCGGATCCAGATTCTATGGCTACACCTTC.